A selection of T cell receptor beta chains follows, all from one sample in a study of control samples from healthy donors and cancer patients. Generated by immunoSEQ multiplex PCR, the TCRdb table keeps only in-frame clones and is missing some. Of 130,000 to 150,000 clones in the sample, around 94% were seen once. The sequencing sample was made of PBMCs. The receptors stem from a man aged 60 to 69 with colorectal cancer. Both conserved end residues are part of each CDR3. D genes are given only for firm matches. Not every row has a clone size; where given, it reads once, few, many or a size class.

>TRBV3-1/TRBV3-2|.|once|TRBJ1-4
CASSPGGANEKLFF
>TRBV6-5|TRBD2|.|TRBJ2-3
CASSYSSGGGTDTQYF
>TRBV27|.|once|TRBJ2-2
CASSLFPGAGTGNTGELFF
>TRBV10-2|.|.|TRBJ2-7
CVPSYEQYF
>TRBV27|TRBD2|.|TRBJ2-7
CASSLSLGGYYEQYF
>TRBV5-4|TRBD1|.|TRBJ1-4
CASSMGQGNEKLFF
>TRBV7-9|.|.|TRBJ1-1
CASSLGEQGKSEAFF
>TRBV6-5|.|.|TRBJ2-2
CASSRGGTGELFF
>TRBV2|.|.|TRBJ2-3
CASRKDKAQYF
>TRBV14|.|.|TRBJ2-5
CASSQRALETQYF
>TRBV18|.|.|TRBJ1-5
CASSPSGEEPQHF
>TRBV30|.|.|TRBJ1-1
CAWSAGARTEAFF
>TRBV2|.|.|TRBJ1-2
CASSRTLPTGYGYTF
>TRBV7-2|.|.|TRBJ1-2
CASSFDRRENYGYTF
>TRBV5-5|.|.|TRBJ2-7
CASSFPQPYEQYF
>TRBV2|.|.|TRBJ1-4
CASSLTGFEKLFF
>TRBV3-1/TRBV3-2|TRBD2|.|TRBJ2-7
CASSQGPGGAYEQYF
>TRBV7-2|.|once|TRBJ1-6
CASSLDGSWGSYNSPLHF
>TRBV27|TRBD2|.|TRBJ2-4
CASSLRLAGGAKNIQYF
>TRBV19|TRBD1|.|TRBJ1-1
CASTHRQGRRNTEAFF
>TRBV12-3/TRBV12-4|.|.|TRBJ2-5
CASSLGVQETQYF
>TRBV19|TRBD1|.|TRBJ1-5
CASSIGRTGGSNQPQHF
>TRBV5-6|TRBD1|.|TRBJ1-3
CASSQGTGNTIYF
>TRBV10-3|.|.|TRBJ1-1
CAISDRVQRDTEAFF
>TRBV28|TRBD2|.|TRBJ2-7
CASSFGGDYEQYF
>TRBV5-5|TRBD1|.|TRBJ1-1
CASSLQTGGTEAFF
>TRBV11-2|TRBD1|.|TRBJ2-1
CASSQDRGHREFF